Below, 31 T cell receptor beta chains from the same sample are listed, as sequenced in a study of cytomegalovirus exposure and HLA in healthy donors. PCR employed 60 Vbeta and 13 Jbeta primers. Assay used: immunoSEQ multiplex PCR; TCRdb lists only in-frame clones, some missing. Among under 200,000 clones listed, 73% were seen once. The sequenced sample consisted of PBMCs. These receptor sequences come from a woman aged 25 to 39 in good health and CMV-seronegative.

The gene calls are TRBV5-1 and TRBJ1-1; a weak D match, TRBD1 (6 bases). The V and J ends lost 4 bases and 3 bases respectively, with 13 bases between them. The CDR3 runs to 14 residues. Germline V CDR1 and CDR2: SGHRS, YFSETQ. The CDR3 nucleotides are TGCGCCAGCAGCGTACAGGGTACGGACACTGAAGCTTTCTTT. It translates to CASSVQGTDTEAFF.

The CDR3 loop is CASSLGGVADTQYF. CDR3 nucleotide sequence: TGTGCCAGCAGCTTAGGTGGGGTAGCGGATACGCAGTATTTT. This sequence joins TRBV7-2 and TRBJ2-3; D is perhaps TRBD2 (5 bases). V lost 1 base to trimming and J lost 6 bases, with 11 bases between them. Germline CDR1 reads SGHTA; CDR2 reads FQGNSA. The CDR3 is 14 amino acids. Supplemented by reference TRBV7-2 and TRBJ2-3, the full variable domain reads GAGVSQSPSNKVTEKGKDVELRCDPISGHTALYWYRQSLGQGLEFLIYFQGNSAPDKSGLPSDRFSAERTGGSVSTLTIQRTQQEDSAVYLCASSLGGVADTQYFGPGTRLTVL.

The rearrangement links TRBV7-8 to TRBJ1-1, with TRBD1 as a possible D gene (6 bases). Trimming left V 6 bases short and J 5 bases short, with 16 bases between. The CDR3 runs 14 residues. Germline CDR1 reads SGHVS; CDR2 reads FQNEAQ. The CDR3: CASRRSRGGTEAFF. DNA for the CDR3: TGTGCCAGCAGGAGATCCAGGGGTGGGACTGAAGCTTTCTTT.

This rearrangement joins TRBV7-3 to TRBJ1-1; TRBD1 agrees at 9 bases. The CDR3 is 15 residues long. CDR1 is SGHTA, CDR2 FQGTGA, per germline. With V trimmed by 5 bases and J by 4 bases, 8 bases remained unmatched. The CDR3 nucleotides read TGTGCCAGCAGCGCACAGGGGGCAGGAATCACTGAAGCTTTCTTT. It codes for CASSAQGAGITEAFF. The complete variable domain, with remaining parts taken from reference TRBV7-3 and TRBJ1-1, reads GAGVSQTPSNKVTEKGKYVELRCDPISGHTALYWYRQSLGQGPEFLIYFQGTGAADDSGLPNDRFFAVRPEGSVSTLKIQRTERGDSAVYLCASSAQGAGITEAFFGQGTRLTVV.

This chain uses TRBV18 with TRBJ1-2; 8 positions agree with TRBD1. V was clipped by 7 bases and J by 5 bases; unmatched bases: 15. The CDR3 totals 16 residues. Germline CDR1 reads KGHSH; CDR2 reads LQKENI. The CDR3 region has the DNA TGTGCCAGCTTACAAGGACAGGGAATTTGGCATTATGGCTACACCTTC. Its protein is CASLQGQGIWHYGYTF.

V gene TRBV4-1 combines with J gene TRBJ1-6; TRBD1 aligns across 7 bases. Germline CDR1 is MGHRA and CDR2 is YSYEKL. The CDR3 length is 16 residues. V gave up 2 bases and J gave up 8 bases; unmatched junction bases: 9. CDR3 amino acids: CASSQRTRGSDSPLHF. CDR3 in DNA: TGCGCCAGCAGCCAAAGAACCAGGGGGTCTGATTCACCCCTCCACTTT.

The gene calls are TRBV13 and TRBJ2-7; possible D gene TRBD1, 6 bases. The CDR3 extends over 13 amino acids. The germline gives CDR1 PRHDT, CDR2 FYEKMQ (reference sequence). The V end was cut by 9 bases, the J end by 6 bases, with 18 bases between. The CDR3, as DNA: TGTGCCAGTCAGACAGGTACTGTGGCCGAGCAGTACTTC. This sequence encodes CASQTGTVAEQYF.

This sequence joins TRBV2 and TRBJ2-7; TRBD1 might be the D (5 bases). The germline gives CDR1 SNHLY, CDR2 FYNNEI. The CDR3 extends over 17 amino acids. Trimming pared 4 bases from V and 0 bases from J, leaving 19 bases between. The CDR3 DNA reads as TGTGCCAGCAGTGGGTGGGGCATGTCCTCTAGCTCCTACGAGCAGTACTTC. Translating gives CASSGWGMSSSSYEQYF. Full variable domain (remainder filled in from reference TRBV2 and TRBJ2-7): EPEVTQTPSHQVTQMGQEVILRCVPISNHLYFYWYRQILGQKVEFLVSFYNNEISEKSEIFDDQFSVERPDGSNFTLKIRSTKLEDSAMYFCASSGWGMSSSSYEQYFGPGTRLTVT.

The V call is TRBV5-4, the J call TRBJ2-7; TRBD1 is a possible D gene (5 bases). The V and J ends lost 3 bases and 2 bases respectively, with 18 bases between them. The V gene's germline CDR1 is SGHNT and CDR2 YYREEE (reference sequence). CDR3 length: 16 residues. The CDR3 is CASSSHPRQKPYEQYF. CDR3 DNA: TGTGCCAGCAGCTCCCACCCCAGACAGAAGCCCTACGAGCAGTACTTC.

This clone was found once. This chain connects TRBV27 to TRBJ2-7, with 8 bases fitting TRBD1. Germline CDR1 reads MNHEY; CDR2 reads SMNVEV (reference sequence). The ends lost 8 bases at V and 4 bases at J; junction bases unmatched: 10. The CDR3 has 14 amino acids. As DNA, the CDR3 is TGTGCCAGCGGCTCTAACAGGGGGACTTACGAGCAGTACTTC. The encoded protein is CASGSNRGTYEQYF.

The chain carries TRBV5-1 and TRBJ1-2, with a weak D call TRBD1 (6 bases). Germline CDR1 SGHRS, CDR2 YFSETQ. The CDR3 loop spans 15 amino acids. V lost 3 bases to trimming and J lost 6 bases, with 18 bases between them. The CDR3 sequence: CASSYGGGAFDGYTF. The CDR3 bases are TGCGCCAGCAGCTACGGCGGGGGCGCCTTTGATGGCTACACCTTC.

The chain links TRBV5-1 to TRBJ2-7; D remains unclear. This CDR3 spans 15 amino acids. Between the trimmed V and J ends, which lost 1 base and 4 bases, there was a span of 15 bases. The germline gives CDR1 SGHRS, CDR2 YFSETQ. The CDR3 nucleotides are TGCGCCAGCAGCTTGTCCCCAGGCAGATATTACGAGCAGTACTTC. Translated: CASSLSPGRYYEQYF.

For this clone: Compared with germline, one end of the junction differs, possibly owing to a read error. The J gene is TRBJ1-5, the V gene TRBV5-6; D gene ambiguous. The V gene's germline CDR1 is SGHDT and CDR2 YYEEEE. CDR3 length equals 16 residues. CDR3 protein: CASSSWSLSGNQLQHF. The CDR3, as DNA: TGTGCCAGCAGCTCCTGGAGTCTGTCCGGCAATCAGCTCCAGCATTTT.

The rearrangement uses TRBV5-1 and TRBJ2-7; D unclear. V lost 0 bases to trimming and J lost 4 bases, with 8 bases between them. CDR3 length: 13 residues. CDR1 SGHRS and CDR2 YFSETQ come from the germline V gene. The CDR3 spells CASSLATAYEQYF. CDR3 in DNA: TGCGCCAGCAGCTTGGCCACAGCATACGAGCAGTACTTC.

CDR3 bases: TGCGCCAGCAGCCTAGGACAGGGTGGGGATACGCAGTATTTT. Its protein product is CASSLGQGGDTQYF. V usage is TRBV5-1 and J usage is TRBJ2-3; TRBD1 matches at 8 bases. Germline CDR1 SGHRS, CDR2 YFSETQ. V lost 4 bases and J lost 6; bases outside the gene matches: 7. The CDR3 has 14 residues. Filled out from reference TRBV5-1 and TRBJ2-3, the complete variable domain reads KAGVTQTPRYLIKTRGQQVTLSCSPISGHRSVSWYQQTPGQGLQFLFEYFSETQRNKGNFPGRFSGRQFSNSRSEMNVSTLELGDSALYLCASSLGQGGDTQYFGPGTRLTVL.

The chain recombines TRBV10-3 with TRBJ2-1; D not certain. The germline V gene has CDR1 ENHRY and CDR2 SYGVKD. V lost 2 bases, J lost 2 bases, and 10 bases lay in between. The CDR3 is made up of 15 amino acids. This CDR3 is CAISEGTATYNEQFF. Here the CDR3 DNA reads TGTGCCATCAGTGAGGGAACAGCTACCTACAATGAGCAGTTCTTC.

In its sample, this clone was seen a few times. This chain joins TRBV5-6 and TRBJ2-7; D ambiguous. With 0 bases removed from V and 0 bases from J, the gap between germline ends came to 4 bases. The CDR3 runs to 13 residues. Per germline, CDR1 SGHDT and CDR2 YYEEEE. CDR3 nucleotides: TGTGCCAGCAGCTTGGCCGGCTCCTACGAGCAGTACTTC. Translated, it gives CASSLAGSYEQYF.

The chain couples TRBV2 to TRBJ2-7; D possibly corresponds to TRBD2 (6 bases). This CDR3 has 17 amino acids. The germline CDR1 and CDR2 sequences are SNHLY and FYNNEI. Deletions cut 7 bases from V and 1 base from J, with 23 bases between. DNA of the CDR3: TGTGCCAGCAAAAGAGAGGGTGTTTTACGGGGGTCCTACGAGCAGTACTTC. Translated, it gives CASKREGVLRGSYEQYF.

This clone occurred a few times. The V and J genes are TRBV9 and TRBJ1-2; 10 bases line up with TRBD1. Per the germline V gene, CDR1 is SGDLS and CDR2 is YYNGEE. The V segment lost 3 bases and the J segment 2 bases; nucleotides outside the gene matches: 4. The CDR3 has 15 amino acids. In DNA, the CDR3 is TGTGCCAGCAGCGCATGGGACAGGGGAAACTATGGCTACACCTTC. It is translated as CASSAWDRGNYGYTF.

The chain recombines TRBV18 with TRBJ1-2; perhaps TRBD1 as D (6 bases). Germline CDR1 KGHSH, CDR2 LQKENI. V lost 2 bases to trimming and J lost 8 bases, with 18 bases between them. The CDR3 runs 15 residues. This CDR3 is CASSPMVRQGIGYTF. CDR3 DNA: TGTGCCAGCTCACCAATGGTTAGGCAGGGGATCGGCTACACCTTC. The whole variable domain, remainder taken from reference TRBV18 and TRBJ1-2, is NAGVMQNPRHLVRRRGQEARLRCSPMKGHSHVYWYRQLPEEGLKFMVYLQKENIIDESGMPKERFSAEFPKEGPSILRIQQVVRGDSAAYFCASSPMVRQGIGYTFGSGTRLTVV.

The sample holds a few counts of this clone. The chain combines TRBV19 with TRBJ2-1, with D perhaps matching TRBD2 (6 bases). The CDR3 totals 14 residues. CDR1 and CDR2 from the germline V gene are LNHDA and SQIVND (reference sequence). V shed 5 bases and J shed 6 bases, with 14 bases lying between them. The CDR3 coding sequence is TGTGCCAGTAGTCCCGGGACTGCACCCAATGAGCAGTTCTTC. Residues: CASSPGTAPNEQFF.

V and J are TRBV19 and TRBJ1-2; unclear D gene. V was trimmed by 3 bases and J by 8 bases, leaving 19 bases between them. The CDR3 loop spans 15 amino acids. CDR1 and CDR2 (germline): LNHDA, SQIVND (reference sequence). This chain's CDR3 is CASSITSTPGIGYTF. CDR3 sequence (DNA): TGTGCCAGTAGTATCACATCGACCCCGGGGATAGGCTACACCTTC.

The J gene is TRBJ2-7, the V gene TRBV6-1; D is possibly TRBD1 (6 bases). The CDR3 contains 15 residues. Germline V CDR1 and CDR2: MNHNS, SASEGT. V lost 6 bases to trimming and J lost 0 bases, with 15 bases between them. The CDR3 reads CASRAGTQSSYEQYF. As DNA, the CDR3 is TGTGCCAGCAGAGCCGGGACACAGAGCTCCTACGAGCAGTACTTC.

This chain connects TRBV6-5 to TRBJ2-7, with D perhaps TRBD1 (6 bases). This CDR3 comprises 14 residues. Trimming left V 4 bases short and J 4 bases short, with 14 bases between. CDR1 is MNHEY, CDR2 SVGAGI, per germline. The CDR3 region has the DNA TGTGCCAGCAGTTCCGACAGGCATAGGTACGAGCAGTACTTC. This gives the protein CASSSDRHRYEQYF.

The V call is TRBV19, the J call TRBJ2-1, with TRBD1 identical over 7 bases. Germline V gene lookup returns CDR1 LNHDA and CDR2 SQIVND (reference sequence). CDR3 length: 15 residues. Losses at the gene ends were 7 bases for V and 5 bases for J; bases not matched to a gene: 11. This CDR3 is CASIHPGTADNEQFF. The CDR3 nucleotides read TGTGCCAGTATTCACCCCGGGACAGCCGACAATGAGCAGTTCTTC. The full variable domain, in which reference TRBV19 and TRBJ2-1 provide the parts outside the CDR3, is DGGITQSPKYLFRKEGQNVTLSCEQNLNHDAMYWYRQDPGQGLRLIYYSQIVNDFQKGDIAEGYSVSREKKESFPLTVTSAQKNPTAFYLCASIHPGTADNEQFFGPGTRLTVL.

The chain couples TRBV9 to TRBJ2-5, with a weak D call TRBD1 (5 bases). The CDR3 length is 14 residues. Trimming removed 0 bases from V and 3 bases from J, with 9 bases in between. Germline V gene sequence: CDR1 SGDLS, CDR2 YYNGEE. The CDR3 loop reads CASSVDTGKETQYF. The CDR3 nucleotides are TGTGCCAGCAGCGTAGACACAGGAAAAGAGACCCAGTACTTC.

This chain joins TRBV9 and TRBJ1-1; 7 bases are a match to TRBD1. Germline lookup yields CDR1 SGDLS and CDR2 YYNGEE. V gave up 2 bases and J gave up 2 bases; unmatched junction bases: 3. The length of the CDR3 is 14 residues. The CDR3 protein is CASSVGQVNTEAFF. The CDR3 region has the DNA TGTGCCAGCAGCGTCGGACAGGTAAACACTGAAGCTTTCTTT.

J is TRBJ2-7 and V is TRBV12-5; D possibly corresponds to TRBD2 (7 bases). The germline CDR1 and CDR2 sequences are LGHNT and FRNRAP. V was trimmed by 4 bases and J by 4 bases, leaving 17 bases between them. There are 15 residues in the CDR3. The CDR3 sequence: CASGWGGQPPYEQYF. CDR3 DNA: TGTGCTAGTGGTTGGGGGGGGCAGCCCCCATACGAGCAGTACTTC. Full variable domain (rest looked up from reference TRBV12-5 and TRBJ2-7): DARVTQTPRHKVTEMGQEVTMRCQPILGHNTVFWYRQTMMQGLELLAYFRNRAPLDDSGMPKDRFSAEMPDATLATLKIQPSEPRDSAVYFCASGWGGQPPYEQYFGPGTRLTVT.

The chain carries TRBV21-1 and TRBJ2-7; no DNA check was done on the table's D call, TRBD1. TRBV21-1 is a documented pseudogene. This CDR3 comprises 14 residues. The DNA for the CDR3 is TGTGCCAGCAGCGCAACAGGGGTGACCTACGAGCAGTACTTC. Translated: CASSATGVTYEQYF.

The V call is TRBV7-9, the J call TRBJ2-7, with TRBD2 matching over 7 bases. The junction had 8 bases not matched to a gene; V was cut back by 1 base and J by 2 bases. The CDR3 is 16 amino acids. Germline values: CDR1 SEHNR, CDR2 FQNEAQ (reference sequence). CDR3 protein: CASSLDLAGETYEQYF. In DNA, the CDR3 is TGTGCCAGCAGCTTAGACCTTGCGGGAGAAACCTACGAGCAGTACTTC.

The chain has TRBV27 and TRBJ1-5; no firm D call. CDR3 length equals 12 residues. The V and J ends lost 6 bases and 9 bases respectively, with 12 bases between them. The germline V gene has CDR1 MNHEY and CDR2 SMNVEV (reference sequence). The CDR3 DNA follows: TGTGCCAGCAGCCCCGAGATGCGGCCCCAGCATTTT. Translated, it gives CASSPEMRPQHF.